The rows below give T cell receptor beta chains drawn from one sample of a study of blood T cell repertoires in COVID-19. The table came from immunoSEQ multiplex PCR; TCRdb's copy has only in-frame clones and leaves some out. In the table there are roughly 180,000 clones, approximately 84% of which are singletons. The source material was peripheral blood. The receptors shown here come from a man aged 35 to 55 who had recovered from COVID-19. The CDR3 runs from the conserved cysteine through the conserved F or W. The D gene is left open where the match is weak. Only some rows state a clone size, as once, few, many or a class for expanded clones.

>NA|NA|TRBJ2-7|TRBV7-2
TGTGCCAGCAGCTTCCCGGGGTACAACGAGCAGTACTTC
CASSFPGYNEQYF
>NA|NA|TRBJ2-3|TRBV5-4
TGTGCCAGCAGCTTGGCGGGGAGCGGCACAGATACGCAGTATTTT
CASSLAGSGTDTQYF
>TRBD1|NA|TRBJ2-2|TRBV6-5
TGTGCCAGCAGCAGCGGACAGGGGAACACCGGGGAGCTGTTTTTT
CASSSGQGNTGELFF
>NA|few|TRBJ1-3|TRBV11-3
TGTGCCAGCAGCGCGGACATAACGGGAAACACCATATATTTT
CASSADITGNTIYF
>TRBD2|NA|TRBJ2-7|TRBV3-1/TRBV3-2
TGTGCCAGCGCTAGCGGGAGCGACTCCTACGAGCAGTACTTC
CASASGSDSYEQYF
>TRBD2|NA|TRBJ2-2|TRBV7-2
TGTGCCAGCAGCTACGGACTAGCGGGCCCGTACACCGGGGAGCTGTTTTTT
CASSYGLAGPYTGELFF
>NA|NA|TRBJ1-1|TRBV19
TGTGCCAGTAGTCTTGCAGGATACATGAACACTGAAGCTTTCTTT
CASSLAGYMNTEAFF
>NA|NA|TRBJ1-1|TRBV11-2
TGTGCCAGCAGCCAACGGGGGAGGGGCGTAGCTTTCTTT
CASSQRGRGVAFF
>TRBD1|NA|TRBJ2-1|TRBV11-3
TGTGCCAGCAGCTTAGAAGCAGGGGGCGGTTACAATGAGCAGTTCTTC
CASSLEAGGGYNEQFF
>NA|NA|TRBJ2-7|TRBV23-1
TGCGCCAGCACGCGGCCCGTAGAGAAGTCCCGATGGCCTCCTCCGCACTACGAGCAGTACTTC
CASTRPVEKSRWPPPHYEQYF
>TRBD1|NA|TRBJ2-7|TRBV24-1
TGTGCCACCAGTGATTCCGGGACAGGGGGCTACGAGCAGTACTTC
CATSDSGTGGYEQYF
>TRBD2|NA|TRBJ2-1|TRBV5-4
TGTGCCAGCAGCTTGCGGGCTAGCGGATATTACAATGAGCAGTTCTTC
CASSLRASGYYNEQFF
>NA|NA|TRBJ1-1|TRBV6-2/TRBV6-3
TGTGCCAGCAGTTACGGGTCAGGCACTGAAGCTTTCTTT
CASSYGSGTEAFF
>TRBD1|NA|TRBJ2-2|TRBV9
TGTGCCAGCAGCGCCCTGGGACAGGGGGAAAGGGTTGGGGAGCTGTTTTTT
CASSALGQGERVGELFF
>NA|few|TRBJ1-5|TRBV27
TGTGCCAGCAGCAGGGGTTTATGGCAGCCCCAGCATTTT
CASSRGLWQPQHF
>NA|NA|TRBJ1-2|TRBV2
TGTGCCAGCAGTGCTGTCGGAGAATATGGCTACACCTTC
CASSAVGEYGYTF
>NA|NA|TRBJ1-4|TRBV6-5
TGTGCCAGCAGCTTGACAGGAGGTGAAGAAAAACTGTTTTTT
CASSLTGGEEKLFF
>NA|NA|TRBJ1-1|TRBV3-1/TRBV3-2
TGTGCCAGCAGCCAAGGGAGGGATGAAGCTTTCTTT
CASSQGRDEAFF
>NA|NA|TRBJ1-3|TRBV4-3
TGCGCCAGCAGCCAAGCGTCAGGGGCAGGTATCTCTGGAAACACCATATATTTT
CASSQASGAGISGNTIYF
>NA|many|TRBJ2-3|TRBV11-1
TGTGCCAGCAGCTTACCGCTAGCTAGCACAGATACGCAGTATTTT
CASSLPLASTDTQYF
>NA|NA|TRBJ2-5|TRBV30
TGTGCCTGGAGTGAAGACACCGAAGAGACCCAGTACTTC
CAWSEDTEETQYF
>TRBD1|NA|TRBJ2-5|TRBV6-5
TGTGCCAGCAGTTCGGGACAGGGATCTTTCGAGGAGACCCAGTACTTC
CASSSGQGSFEETQYF
>NA|NA|TRBJ2-3|TRBV9
TGTGCCAGCAGCGTAGAGCGGGCGAACACAGATACGCAGTATTTT
CASSVERANTDTQYF
>NA|NA|TRBJ2-3|TRBV4-3
TGCGCCAGCAGCCAAGAGCGGTCTCCCGATACGCAGTATTTT
CASSQERSPDTQYF
>NA|NA|TRBJ2-2|TRBV5-6
TGTGCCAGCAGCCGCAGGGGCACCGGGGAGCTGTTTTTT
CASSRRGTGELFF
>NA|NA|TRBJ1-1|TRBV7-9
TGTGCCAGCAGACAAACCCTGACAGGTTCAACTGAAGCTTTCTTT
CASRQTLTGSTEAFF
>TRBD1|NA|TRBJ2-3|TRBV27
TGTGCCAGCAGTTACGGACAGGGGGGAACAGATACGCAGTATTTT
CASSYGQGGTDTQYF
>NA|NA|TRBJ1-1|TRBV7-2
TGTGCCAGCAGGTGGGCCTACACTGAAGCTTTCTTT
CASRWAYTEAFF
>NA|NA|TRBJ2-7|TRBV2
TGTGCCAGCAGTGAAGAGGGACTCGCCTACGAGCAGTACTTC
CASSEEGLAYEQYF
>TRBD1|NA|TRBJ2-5|TRBV3-1/TRBV3-2
TGTGCCAGCAGCCAATACCAAATGACAGGGGAAGAGACCCAGTACTTC
CASSQYQMTGEETQYF
>NA|NA|TRBJ2-5|TRBV11-2
TGTGCCAGCAGTCCGGGAGAGGAGACCCAGTACTTC
CASSPGEETQYF
>NA|NA|TRBJ2-7|TRBV3-1/TRBV3-2
TGTGCCAGCAGCCAAGATTGGGGGGTGACCTACGAGCAGTACTTC
CASSQDWGVTYEQYF
>NA|NA|TRBJ1-2|TRBV2
TGTGCCAGCAGGGAGGATCTCTATGGCTACACCTTC
CASREDLYGYTF
>NA|NA|TRBJ2-5|TRBV7-6
TGTGCCAGCAGCCCGTCTATGACCCAGTACTTC
CASSPSMTQYF
>TRBD2|NA|TRBJ2-5|TRBV7-9
TGTGCCAGTTTTTTAGCGGGCAGAGAGACCCAGTACTTC
CASFLAGRETQYF
>NA|NA|TRBJ1-2|TRBV12-2
TGTGCAAGTCCCCCTGGACAGGGCCTAGGCAACTATGGCTACACCTTC
CASPPGQGLGNYGYTF
>TRBD1|NA|TRBJ2-7|TRBV4-3
TGCGCCAGCAGCCAAGATCGGGATGGGGGACAGTTCTACGAGCAGTACTTC
CASSQDRDGGQFYEQYF
>TRBD2|NA|TRBJ2-5|TRBV11-2
TGTGCCAGCAGCTCAGGACTAGCGGGACGGGAGACCCAGTACTTC
CASSSGLAGRETQYF
>NA|NA|TRBJ1-2|TRBV11-2
TGTGCCAGCAGCTTAGAGGCGGGGAGCGGCTACACCTTC
CASSLEAGSGYTF
>NA|NA|TRBJ1-6|TRBV4-1
TGCGCCAGCAGTCCCACAGGGAGCAGCGCAATTTCACCCCTCCACTTT
CASSPTGSSAISPLHF
>NA|NA|TRBJ2-1|TRBV12-5
TGTGCTAGTGGCGACCCTTCGGAGGGAGGTTATGAGCAGTTCTTC
CASGDPSEGGYEQFF
>TRBD1|few|TRBJ2-3|TRBV6-6
TGTGCCAGCAGGAGTGGACAGGGGGGCACAGATACGCAGTATTTT
CASRSGQGGTDTQYF
>TRBD1|NA|TRBJ1-4|TRBV4-1
TGCGCCAGCAGCCTAGGACAGGGGGATGAAAAACTGTTTTTT
CASSLGQGDEKLFF
>TRBD1|NA|TRBJ1-2|TRBV27
TGTGCCAGCAGTTTAGCGGGGACAGGGGGCATCTATGGCTACACCTTC
CASSLAGTGGIYGYTF
>NA|once|TRBJ1-2|TRBV5-1
TGCGCCAGCAGCCATGACAGCTTCTATGGCTACACCTTC
CASSHDSFYGYTF
>TRBD1|once|TRBJ2-3|TRBV29-1
TGCAGCATTACCGGGACAGGGCTCACAGATACGCAGTATTTT
CSITGTGLTDTQYF
>NA|NA|TRBJ1-6|TRBV7-6
TGTGCCAGCAGCCTTAGCTCCTATAATTCACCCCTCCACTTT
CASSLSSYNSPLHF
>NA|NA|TRBJ2-5|TRBV2
TGTGCCAGCAGTGAAAGGAGTCGACGGTTGGAGACCCAGTACTTC
CASSERSRRLETQYF